This TCR beta chain was found in a study of resident and recirculating memory T cells in vitiligo listed by TCRdb under 2018. In terms of the full investigation: For TCR beta sequencing, epidermis was obtained by shave biopsy from two lesional and two nonlesional sites, and PBMCs were also collected, from each of 3 stable vitiligo patients. Without cell sorting, samples were homogenized immediately before genomic DNA was extracted using the Qiagen DNeasy Blood & Tissue Kit. The human TCR beta sequencing was designed to test whether specific clones found in lesional vitiligo skin differed from the clones found in nonlesional skin and in blood.

Vitiligo counted as stable when lesions had not changed during the previous 6 months. To qualify as stable, patients additionally needed to show no confetti depigmentation, which is a clinical sign of active vitiligo. Patients who had been treated within the previous three months were excluded. PBMCs were isolated from heparinized blood by Ficoll density gradient centrifugation and then flash-frozen. TCR beta chains were amplified from genomic DNA with the immunoSEQ hsTCRB kit. TCR beta libraries were sequenced on an Illumina MiSeq instrument by the immunoSEQ service. The authors processed their data as follows. Repertoire data were analyzed with the immunoSEQ Analyzer. This is the immuneACCESS table as TCRdb keeps it, with only in-frame sequences that have V and J called. A part of the clones is gone; compared with another copy, unresolved V genes explain less than half, and the rest is unexplained. V, J and clone size reflect that table, while D and trimming were determined from the DNA. The sample records about 76,000 clones, under 95% of which are singletons. The ten largest clonotypes hold approximately 4.8% of the sample.

The paper as a whole reports these results and caveats: No single dominant TCR clone was found, and clonality differed from one vitiligo lesion to another. Because TCR sequences were not shared across biopsy sites or across patients, the findings suggest that different lesions are infiltrated by different T cell clones, a pattern described as private specificity. Future mechanistic studies are needed so that the relative contributions of the lesion-infiltrating T cell clones and of human Trm versus Tcm pools can be evaluated. Even within a single patient, overlap and correlation analysis found no significant repertoire overlap between any biopsies apart from each lesion compared with itself.

For CDR1 and CDR2, the germline V gene lists SGHTA and FQGNSA. Trimming takes 1 base from V and 8 bases from J, and the germline ends sit 13 bases apart. The CDR3 contains 14 residues, cysteine and phenylalanine counted. Only the CDR3 portion is preserved as DNA: 42 bases, with reading frame beginning at the first base. Points on this clone: Its antigen target is currently unknown. No per-base quality is available; no much larger clone lies one base away.

Sequencing used blood. The TCR originated in a male donor with vitiligo. The chain is assembled from TRBV7-2 and TRBJ2-3; perhaps TRBD2 is the D gene, with 6 bases matching. The CDR3 reads CASSLEREKGTQYF. At the DNA level, the sequence is TGTGCCAGCAGCTTAGAACGGGAGAAGGGTACGCAGTATTTT.